These 26 T cell receptor beta chains were sequenced from one sample in a study of cytomegalovirus exposure and HLA in healthy donors. Vbeta (60) and Jbeta (13) primers were used in the PCR. Clones were read by immunoSEQ multiplex PCR, and TCRdb kept only the in-frame ones, dropping some. This repertoire comprises about 91,000 clones; its ten largest clones make up about 3.4%. The sequenced sample consisted of PBMCs. These receptors were taken from a woman aged 25 to 45 in good health and CMV-seronegative.

The chain is built from TRBV6-1 and TRBJ2-5; a possible D gene is TRBD2 (7 bases). V gave up 3 bases and J gave up 5 bases, with 16 bases separating them. The CDR3 has 15 residues. CDR1 MNHNS and CDR2 SASEGT come from the germline V gene. For the CDR3, the DNA is TGTGCCAGCAGTGATATGTCGGGGGGCCGGGAGACCCAGTACTTC. Amino acids: CASSDMSGGRETQYF.

V is TRBV7-8 and J is TRBJ2-1; 9 nucleotides align to TRBD1. The CDR3 totals 15 residues. The germline CDR1 and CDR2 sequences are SGHVS and FQNEAQ. Trimming removed 2 bases from V and 6 bases from J; junction bases left unmatched: 5. The CDR3 is CASSLSTGGANEQFF. The CDR3 bases are TGTGCCAGCAGCTTATCGACAGGGGGGGCCAATGAGCAGTTCTTC.

The V call is TRBV10-1, the J call TRBJ1-1; tentative D call: TRBD1 (5 bases). Trimming left V 4 bases short and J 7 bases short, with 16 bases between. Germline CDR1 is WNHNN and CDR2 is SYGVQD (reference sequence). The CDR3 consists of 14 residues. In DNA form, the CDR3 reads TGCGCCAGCAGTGCCTCGCCTTCTCAGGGTGAAGCTTTCTTT. Amino acids: CASSASPSQGEAFF.

The chain combines TRBV27 with TRBJ2-1; 8 bases agree with TRBD1. The CDR3 is 15 amino acids. Looked up from germline, CDR1 is MNHEY and CDR2 is SMNVEV (reference sequence). V gave up 3 bases and J gave up 3 bases; unmatched junction bases: 4. CDR3 region: CASSFQGAVYNEQFF. Here the CDR3 DNA reads TGTGCCAGCAGTTTTCAGGGGGCGGTCTACAATGAGCAGTTCTTC.

V usage is TRBV5-6 and J usage is TRBJ1-6, with D hard to call. There are 16 residues in the CDR3. Per the germline V gene, CDR1 is SGHDT and CDR2 is YYEEEE. With 2 bases removed from V and 3 bases from J, the gap between germline ends came to 12 bases. CDR3 nucleotides: TGTGCCAGCAGCTTCACGGGAGACGGCTATAATTCACCCCTCCACTTT. This sequence encodes CASSFTGDGYNSPLHF.

The chain combines TRBV19 with TRBJ1-1; tentative D call: TRBD1 (6 bases). Deletions cut 7 bases from V and 10 bases from J, with 22 bases between. The CDR3 consists of 14 residues. Germline V gene sequence: CDR1 LNHDA, CDR2 SQIVND (reference sequence). This CDR3 reads CASTPRAGAGGAFF. As DNA, the CDR3 is TGTGCCAGTACTCCCCGGGCGGGGGCTGGTGGAGCTTTCTTT.

The chain employs TRBV25-1 and TRBJ1-1; maybe TRBD1 (6 bases). Germline lookup yields CDR1 MGHDK and CDR2 SYGVNS. Trimming left V 5 bases short and J 1 base short, with 11 bases between. The CDR3 runs 14 residues. The CDR3 DNA sequence: TGTGCCAGCAGTCTCACAGGGCAGAACACTGAAGCTTTCTTT. This codes for CASSLTGQNTEAFF.

The rearrangement joins TRBV27 to TRBJ1-3, with 11 bases fitting TRBD1. Trimming at V came to 5 bases and at J to 6 bases, leaving 6 bases not matched to a gene. Looked up from germline, CDR1 is MNHEY and CDR2 is SMNVEV (reference sequence). This CDR3 comprises 15 residues. The CDR3 nucleotides read TGTGCCAGCAGTGAGCGGACAGGGGGCGCAAACACCATATATTTT. Translating it yields CASSERTGGANTIYF.

The chain recombines TRBV30 with TRBJ1-5; D is undetermined. The germline V and J ends were trimmed by 3 bases and 0 bases, with 6 bases remaining between them. CDR3 length: 13 residues. Germline CDR1 is GTSNPN and CDR2 is SVGIG (reference sequence). CDR3 nucleotide sequence: TGTGCCTGGAGCCCCTATAGCAATCAGCCCCAGCATTTT. Protein product: CAWSPYSNQPQHF.

The rearrangement uses TRBV7-2 and TRBJ2-7, with D hard to call. The CDR3 is 15 residues long. V gave up 1 base and J gave up 2 bases, with 12 bases separating them. Per the germline V gene, CDR1 is SGHTA and CDR2 is FQGNSA. The CDR3 DNA reads TGTGCCAGCAGCTTAGAGTGGTCGATAGCCTACGAGCAGTACTTC. Residues: CASSLEWSIAYEQYF.

The rearrangement uses TRBV29-1 and TRBJ2-5; the D gene is possibly TRBD1 (5 bases). With the DNA end fitting TRBJ2-7 better, the J assignment may be wrong. Germline CDR1 and CDR2: SQVTM and ANQGSEA. The CDR3 consists of 14 residues. CDR3 coding DNA: TGCAGCGTTGAAGATATGAAGGGGAACTACGAGCAGTACTTC. This gives the protein CSVEDMKGNYEQYF.

The genes are TRBV5-1 and TRBJ2-1, with TRBD2 matching 12 bases. The J segment lost 7 bases and the V segment lost 2 bases, leaving 4 bases of the junction unmatched. Germline CDR1 SGHRS, CDR2 YFSETQ. The CDR3 totals 15 residues. CDR3 loop: CASSFLAGGPNEQFF. CDR3 nucleotides: TGCGCCAGCAGCTTTCTAGCGGGAGGGCCGAATGAGCAGTTCTTC. Full variable domain (outside the CDR3, taken from reference TRBV5-1 and TRBJ2-1): KAGVTQTPRYLIKTRGQQVTLSCSPISGHRSVSWYQQTPGQGLQFLFEYFSETQRNKGNFPGRFSGRQFSNSRSEMNVSTLELGDSALYLCASSFLAGGPNEQFFGPGTRLTVL.

About this clone: One end of the junction varies from germline; a read error may be responsible. The genes are TRBV7-7 and TRBJ2-1; 14 bases agree with TRBD2. CDR3 size: 16 residues. Germline loops: CDR1 SSHAT, CDR2 FNYEAQ (reference sequence). CDR3 in amino acids: CASSGSGTSGSNEQFF. CDR3 nucleotides: TGTGCTAGCAGCGGATCAGGGACTAGCGGGAGTAATGAGCAGTTCTTC. The entire variable domain, with the rest obtained from reference TRBV7-7 and TRBJ2-1, is as follows: GAGVSQSPRYKVTKRGQDVTLRCDPISSHATLYWYQQALGQGPEFLTYFNYEAQPDKSGLPSDRFSAERPEGSISTLTIQRTEQRDSAMYRCASSGSGTSGSNEQFFGPGTRLTVL.

Worth noting for this clone: In the same sample, other DNA sequences code for this CDR3. The chain links TRBV7-8 to TRBJ1-4; a possible D gene is TRBD1 (5 bases). Germline lookup yields CDR1 SGHVS and CDR2 FQNEAQ. This CDR3 has 15 residues. Trimming removed 5 bases at V and 7 bases at J, with 17 bases between. The DNA for the CDR3 is TGTGCCAGCAGCGTGTGGAGGGGCTTGGGTGAAAAACTGTTTTTT. This encodes CASSVWRGLGEKLFF.

The genes are TRBV6-5 and TRBJ1-1, with TRBD1 as a possible D gene (5 bases). V was trimmed by 0 bases and J by 11 bases, leaving 10 bases between them. The CDR3 is 12 residues long. Germline loops: CDR1 MNHEY, CDR2 SVGAGI. CDR3 amino acids: CASSYSQGKAFF. The CDR3 DNA follows: TGTGCCAGCAGTTACTCCCAGGGCAAGGCTTTCTTT.

V is TRBV28 and J is TRBJ1-1; D perhaps matches TRBD1 (5 bases). V lost 4 bases, J lost 1 base, and 16 bases lay in between. This CDR3 has 16 residues. Per the germline V gene, CDR1 is MDHEN and CDR2 is SYDVKM. This chain's CDR3 is CASSSPDGQGNTEAFF. CDR3 DNA sequence: TGTGCCAGCAGTTCGCCTGACGGGCAGGGGAACACTGAAGCTTTCTTT. Full variable domain (missing parts from reference TRBV28 and TRBJ1-1): DVKVTQSSRYLVKRTGEKVFLECVQDMDHENMFWYRQDPGLGLRLIYFSYDVKMKEKGDIPEGYSVSREKKERFSLILESASTNQTSMYLCASSSPDGQGNTEAFFGQGTRLTVV.

The chain joins TRBV7-9 to TRBJ2-7; 8 bases map to TRBD1. Germline loops: CDR1 SEHNR, CDR2 FQNEAQ (reference sequence). CDR3 length: 15 amino acids. Trimming at V came to 2 bases and at J to 2 bases, leaving 5 bases not matched to a gene. The DNA of the CDR3 is TGTGCCAGCAGCTTACCGGGGACAGGTACCTACGAGCAGTACTTC. Encoded protein: CASSLPGTGTYEQYF.

The chain carries TRBV18 and TRBJ1-2; D is unclear. CDR1 KGHSH and CDR2 LQKENI come from the germline V gene. The CDR3 is made up of 13 amino acids. Trimming took 2 bases from V and 10 from J, leaving 14 bases between them. The CDR3 nucleotides read TGTGCCAGCTCACCAGCAGGCGCCTTACACTACACCTTC. Translated, it gives CASSPAGALHYTF.

The chain recombines TRBV28 with TRBJ2-1, with D maybe TRBD2 (6 bases). The CDR3 covers 15 residues. V gave up 4 bases and J gave up 6 bases, with 16 bases separating them. CDR1 is MDHEN, CDR2 SYDVKM, per germline. CDR3 sequence: CASSSHTNGGNEQFF. CDR3 nucleotides: TGTGCCAGCAGTTCTCACACCAACGGGGGCAATGAGCAGTTCTTC. The whole variable domain, remainder taken from reference TRBV28 and TRBJ2-1, is DVKVTQSSRYLVKRTGEKVFLECVQDMDHENMFWYRQDPGLGLRLIYFSYDVKMKEKGDIPEGYSVSREKKERFSLILESASTNQTSMYLCASSSHTNGGNEQFFGPGTRLTVL.

This sequence joins TRBV5-1 and TRBJ2-7; 7 positions agree with TRBD2. CDR3 length: 15 amino acids. Germline V lookup: CDR1 SGHRS, CDR2 YFSETQ. The ends lost 4 bases at V and 0 bases at J; junction bases unmatched: 7. The CDR3 here is CASSSAGTTSYEQYF. CDR3 sequence (DNA): TGCGCCAGCAGCAGCGCCGGGACTACCTCCTACGAGCAGTACTTC. Using reference TRBV5-1 and TRBJ2-7 for the parts outside the CDR3, the full variable domain is KAGVTQTPRYLIKTRGQQVTLSCSPISGHRSVSWYQQTPGQGLQFLFEYFSETQRNKGNFPGRFSGRQFSNSRSEMNVSTLELGDSALYLCASSSAGTTSYEQYFGPGTRLTVT.

The chain carries TRBV5-8 and TRBJ2-3; the D gene is possibly TRBD2 (5 bases). Germline CDR1 and CDR2: SGHTS and YDEGEE. The CDR3 length is 16 residues. V was cut by 3 bases and J by 2 bases, with 16 bases left in between. CDR3 DNA: TGTGCCAGCAGCTGGGGTAGTCGGAGGTACACAGATACGCAGTATTTT. Amino acid sequence: CASSWGSRRYTDTQYF.

The chain combines TRBV5-1 with TRBJ1-4, with a weak D call TRBD1 (6 bases). Germline CDR1 and CDR2: SGHRS and YFSETQ. The CDR3 loop spans 15 amino acids. The ends were cut back, 4 bases at V and 1 base at J, with 11 bases in the middle. CDR3 DNA: TGCGCCAGCAGCCAATCAGGGGTAACTAATGAAAAACTGTTTTTT. Translated, it gives CASSQSGVTNEKLFF.

The genes are TRBV28 and TRBJ2-7; 11 bases map to TRBD1. The V and J ends lost 6 bases and 2 bases, in that order; junction bases with no gene match: 6. CDR3 length: 15 amino acids. CDR1 and CDR2 (germline): MDHEN, SYDVKM. The CDR3 sequence is CASSTGTGGAYEQYF. CDR3 nucleotides: TGTGCCAGCAGCACCGGGACAGGGGGGGCCTACGAGCAGTACTTC.

The gene calls are TRBV7-2 and TRBJ1-5, with D possibly matching TRBD1 (6 bases). Trimming cost V 0 bases and J 4 bases, with 10 bases left between them. Germline lookup yields CDR1 SGHTA and CDR2 FQGNSA. The CDR3 is made up of 15 amino acids. DNA of the CDR3: TGTGCCAGCAGCTTAGCCACAGGGTTGAATCAGCCCCAGCATTTT. Residues: CASSLATGLNQPQHF. The whole variable domain, filled in from reference TRBV7-2 and TRBJ1-5, reads GAGVSQSPSNKVTEKGKDVELRCDPISGHTALYWYRQSLGQGLEFLIYFQGNSAPDKSGLPSDRFSAERTGGSVSTLTIQRTQQEDSAVYLCASSLATGLNQPQHFGDGTRLSIL.

The chain uses TRBV29-1 and TRBJ1-2; D is unresolved. V dropped 1 base and J dropped 6 bases, with 12 bases sitting between them. The germline V gene encodes CDR1 SQVTM and CDR2 ANQGSEA. The CDR3 has 13 residues. CDR3 loop: CSVEVASLDGYTF. The CDR3 bases are TGCAGCGTTGAAGTGGCCAGTTTGGATGGCTACACCTTC.

The chain employs TRBV6-5 and TRBJ2-7; 10 positions match TRBD2. Germline values: CDR1 MNHEY, CDR2 SVGAGI. The CDR3 consists of 15 residues. J was trimmed by 9 bases and V by 0 bases; bases with no gene match: 8. CDR3 region: CASSYSSGRAQGQYF. CDR3 sequence (DNA): TGTGCCAGCAGTTACTCAAGCGGGAGGGCCCAAGGGCAGTACTTC.